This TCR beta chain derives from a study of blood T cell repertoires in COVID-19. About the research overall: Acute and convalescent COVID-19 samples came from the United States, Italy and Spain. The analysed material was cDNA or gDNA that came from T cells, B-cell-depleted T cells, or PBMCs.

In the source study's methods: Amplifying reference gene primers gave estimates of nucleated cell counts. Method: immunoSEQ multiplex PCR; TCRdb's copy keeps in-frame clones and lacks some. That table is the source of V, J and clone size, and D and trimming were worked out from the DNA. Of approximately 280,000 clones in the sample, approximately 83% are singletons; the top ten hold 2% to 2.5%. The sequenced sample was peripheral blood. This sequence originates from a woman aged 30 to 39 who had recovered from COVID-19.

CDR3: CASSEPGYEQYF. The CDR3 DNA reads TGTGCCAGCAGTGAACCCGGCTACGAGCAGTACTTC. This chain joins TRBV6-1 and TRBJ2-7; D remains ambiguous. The CDR3 is 12 amino acids. Deletions cut 2 bases from V and 3 bases from J, with 5 bases between. CDR1 is MNHNS and CDR2 is SASEGT in the germline V gene.